This note documents a single TCR beta chain sequence. This entry is derived from a study of blood T cell repertoires in COVID-19. Study in general: Some COVID-19 samples were acute and others convalescent; all came from the United States, Italy and Spain.

The germline CDR1 and CDR2 sequences are MNHEY and SVGAGI. V lost 7 bases to trimming and J lost 0 bases; unmatched junction nucleotides: 7. The CDR3 covers 15 residues. Original handling: The authors estimated nucleated cell counts from reference gene primer amplification. TCRdb's table, derived via immunoSEQ multiplex PCR, lists solely in-frame clones and lacks some. Clonal size and the V and J genes are those of that table, whereas D and trimming came from the DNA. The repertoire holds more than 200,000 clones, with 84% as singletons. The rearrangement links TRBV6-5 to TRBJ1-1; 8 bases align to TRBD1. The TCR comes from a man in his sixties with acute or convalescent COVID-19. The sequenced material came from peripheral blood. The CDR3 coding sequence is TGTGCCAGCACCTTGGACAGGGCGATGAACACTGAAGCTTTCTTT. Translation gives CASTLDRAMNTEAFF.